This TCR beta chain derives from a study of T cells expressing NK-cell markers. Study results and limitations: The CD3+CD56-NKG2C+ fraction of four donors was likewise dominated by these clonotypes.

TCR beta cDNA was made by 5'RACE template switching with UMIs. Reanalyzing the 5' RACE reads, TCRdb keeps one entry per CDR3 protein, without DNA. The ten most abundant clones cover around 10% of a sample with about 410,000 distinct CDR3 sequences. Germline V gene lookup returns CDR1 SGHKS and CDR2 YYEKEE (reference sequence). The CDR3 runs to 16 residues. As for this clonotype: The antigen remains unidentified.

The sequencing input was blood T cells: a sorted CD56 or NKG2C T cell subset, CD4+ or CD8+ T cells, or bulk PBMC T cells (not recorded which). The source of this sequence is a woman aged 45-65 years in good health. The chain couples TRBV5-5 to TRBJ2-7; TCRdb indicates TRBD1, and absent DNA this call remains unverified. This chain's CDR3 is CASSLKHGTLSYEQYF.